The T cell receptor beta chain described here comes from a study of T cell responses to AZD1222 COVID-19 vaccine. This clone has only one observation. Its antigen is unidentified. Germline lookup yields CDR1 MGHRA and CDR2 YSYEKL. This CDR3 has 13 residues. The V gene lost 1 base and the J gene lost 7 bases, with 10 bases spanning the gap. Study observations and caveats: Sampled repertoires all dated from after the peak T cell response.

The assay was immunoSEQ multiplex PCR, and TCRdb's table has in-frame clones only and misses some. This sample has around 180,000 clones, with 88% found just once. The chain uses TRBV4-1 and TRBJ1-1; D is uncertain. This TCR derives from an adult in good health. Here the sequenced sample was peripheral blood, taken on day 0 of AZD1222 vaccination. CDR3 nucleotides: TGCGCCAGCAGCCAAGTTCAGGAAGTTGAAGCTTTCTTT. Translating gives CASSQVQEVEAFF.